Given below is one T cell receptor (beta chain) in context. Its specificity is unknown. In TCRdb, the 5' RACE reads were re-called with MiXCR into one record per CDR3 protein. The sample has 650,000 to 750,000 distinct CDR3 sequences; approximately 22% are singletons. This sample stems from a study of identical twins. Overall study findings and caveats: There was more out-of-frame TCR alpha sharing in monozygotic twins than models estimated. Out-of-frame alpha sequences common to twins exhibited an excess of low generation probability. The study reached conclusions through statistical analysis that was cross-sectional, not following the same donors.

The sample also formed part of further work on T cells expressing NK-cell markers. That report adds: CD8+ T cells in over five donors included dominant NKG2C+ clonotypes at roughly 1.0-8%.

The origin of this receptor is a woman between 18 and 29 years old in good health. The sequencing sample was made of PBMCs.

The DNA of the CDR3 is TGCGCCAGCACTCCAGGACAGGGGAACACCGGGGAGCTGTTTTTT. This translates into CASTPGQGNTGELFF. The rearrangement links TRBV5-1 to TRBJ2-2; 8 nucleotides line up with TRBD1. Germline V gene lookup returns CDR1 SGHRS and CDR2 YFSETQ. The CDR3 has 15 amino acids. The junction had 5 bases not matched to a gene; V was cut back by 6 bases and J by 1 base.